One and the same sample provided the 27 T cell receptor beta chains below, sequenced in a study of blood T cell repertoires in COVID-19. The assay was immunoSEQ multiplex PCR, and TCRdb's table has in-frame clones only and misses some. This sample carries 100,000 or so clones, around 81% of them seen once, and the ten largest clones take over 35%. The sample taken for sequencing was peripheral blood. These receptors all stem from a man at least 80 years old with acute or convalescent COVID-19.

The gene calls are TRBV7-2 and TRBJ2-7; 7 bases agree with TRBD2. Germline CDR1 is SGHTA and CDR2 is FQGNSA. The CDR3 consists of 14 residues. J gave up 7 bases and V 3 bases, and 9 bases lay outside the gene matches. Here the CDR3 reads CASSFGLGIGEQYF. CDR3 in DNA: TGTGCCAGCAGCTTTGGACTAGGGATCGGGGAGCAGTACTTC.

V usage is TRBV7-2 and J usage is TRBJ1-2, with a weak D call TRBD1 (5 bases). Germline CDR1 is SGHTA and CDR2 is FQGNSA. V gave up 5 bases and J gave up 4 bases, with 14 bases separating them. This CDR3 is 14 amino acids long. CDR3 nucleotides: TGTGCCAGCAGCATCCAGTCAGGGTTCTATGGCTACACCTTC. Its protein product is CASSIQSGFYGYTF.

In nucleotides, the CDR3 is TGCGCCAGCAGCTTCCGGACAGGGTTACAGATTGATACGCAGTATTTT. Encoded protein: CASSFRTGLQIDTQYF. This chain links TRBV5-1 with TRBJ2-3; 8 positions match TRBD1. The germline gives CDR1 SGHRS, CDR2 YFSETQ. The V segment lost 2 bases and the J segment 6 bases; nucleotides outside the gene matches: 11. CDR3 length: 16 amino acids.

The rearrangement joins TRBV5-1 to TRBJ1-4; D call uncertain. CDR3 length: 14 residues. Per the germline V gene, CDR1 is SGHRS and CDR2 is YFSETQ. Between the trimmed V and J ends, which lost 1 base and 6 bases, there was a span of 10 bases. CDR3 in amino acids: CASSLTGSDEKLFF. For the CDR3, the DNA is TGCGCCAGCAGCTTGACGGGGTCAGATGAAAAACTGTTTTTT.

The chain joins TRBV11-2 to TRBJ2-7; 7 nucleotides align to TRBD1. CDR1 and CDR2 from the germline V gene are SGHAT and FQNNGV. The trim removed 5 bases at V and 0 bases at J, leaving 1 base unmatched. The CDR3 loop spans 13 amino acids. The CDR3 nucleotides are TGTGCCAGCAGCAGGGACAGCTCCTACGAGCAGTACTTC. It codes for CASSRDSSYEQYF.

The gene calls are TRBV12-3 or TRBV12-4 and TRBJ1-1, with TRBD1 matching 7 bases. This CDR3 comprises 13 residues. V shed 5 bases, J shed 4 bases, and the junction held 4 bases outside the gene matches. This CDR3 reads CASSLRQGTEAFF. Here the CDR3 DNA reads TGTGCCAGCAGTCTCCGACAGGGCACTGAAGCTTTCTTT.

The genes are TRBV4-2 and TRBJ1-2; TRBD1 is a possible D gene (5 bases). Germline V gene lookup returns CDR1 LGHNA and CDR2 YNFKEQ. The CDR3 length is 14 residues. Trimming took 4 bases from V and 5 from J, leaving 14 bases between them. CDR3 DNA: TGTGCCAGCAGCCCTCTGGGGGAGGGTTATGGCTACACCTTC. It encodes CASSPLGEGYGYTF.

The chain carries TRBV30 and TRBJ2-7; unclear D gene. V was pared by 5 bases and J by 0 bases, with 14 bases between. CDR3 length: 14 residues. Germline V CDR1 and CDR2: GTSNPN, SVGIG (reference sequence). Written as DNA, the CDR3 is TGTGCCTGGCGACGACGGAGCAGCTCCTACGAGCAGTACTTC. Amino acid sequence: CAWRRRSSSYEQYF.

The chain employs TRBV29-1 and TRBJ1-3; D ambiguous. The V gene lost 4 bases and the J gene lost 3 bases, with 13 bases spanning the gap. This CDR3 has 14 residues. In germline, CDR1 is SQVTM, CDR2 ANQGSEA. This CDR3 is CSVVVLGRGNTIYF. CDR3 coding DNA: TGCAGCGTTGTGGTTCTAGGTCGTGGAAACACCATATATTTT.

The chain employs TRBV6-5 and TRBJ2-7, with 8 bases lining up with TRBD1. CDR1 and CDR2 from the germline V gene are MNHEY and SVGAGI. Trimming cost V 8 bases and J 6 bases; bases outside gene matches: 9. The CDR3 contains 13 residues. The DNA for the CDR3 is TGTGCCAGCCGGGAAAGGACAGGGTCCGAGCAGTACTTC. This translates into CASRERTGSEQYF.

The chain is built from TRBV5-4 and TRBJ2-3; TRBD1 is a possible D gene (6 bases). In germline, CDR1 is SGHNT, CDR2 YYREEE (reference sequence). The V end lost 3 bases, the J end lost 3 bases, and 14 bases lay between the germline ends. CDR3 size: 15 residues. CDR3 in amino acids: CASSSGTTLTDTQYF. The CDR3 DNA sequence: TGTGCCAGCAGCTCCGGGACAACGTTAACAGATACGCAGTATTTT.

J is TRBJ2-1 and V is TRBV9; 15 bases are shared with TRBD2. The trim removed 4 bases at V and 8 bases at J, leaving 7 bases unmatched. Germline V gene sequence: CDR1 SGDLS, CDR2 YYNGEE. The CDR3 runs to 16 residues. The CDR3 here is CASSKGLAGGPYEQFF. CDR3 in DNA: TGTGCCAGCAGCAAAGGACTAGCGGGAGGGCCCTATGAGCAGTTCTTC.

The V call is TRBV11-3, the J call TRBJ1-1, with D maybe TRBD1 (5 bases). Germline CDR1 SGHNT, CDR2 YENEEA. CDR3 length: 13 amino acids. Trimming removed 4 bases at V and 2 bases at J, with 8 bases between. Here the CDR3 DNA reads TGTGCCAGCAGCTCCGACAGTAACACTGAAGCTTTCTTT. This sequence encodes CASSSDSNTEAFF.

This clone showed up many times. The rearrangement joins TRBV7-9 to TRBJ2-6, with a tentative D call TRBD1 (6 bases). The CDR3 totals 19 residues. Trimming left V 5 bases short and J 4 bases short, with 24 bases between. Germline-derived CDR1 and CDR2 are SEHNR and FQNEAQ (reference sequence). The CDR3 DNA sequence: TGTGCCAGCAGCCGGAACCGCGCGCAGACAGGAACCGGGGCCAACGTCCTGACTTTC. Its protein product is CASSRNRAQTGTGANVLTF.

V is TRBV2 and J is TRBJ1-1, with D possibly TRBD1 on 5 matching bases. V was clipped by 7 bases and J by 1 base, with 10 bases between them. Germline-derived CDR1 and CDR2 are SNHLY and FYNNEI. This CDR3 spans 13 amino acids. This chain's CDR3 is CASTGQGNTEAFF. In DNA form, the CDR3 reads TGTGCCAGCACCGGTCAGGGGAACACTGAAGCTTTCTTT.

Only one count was recorded for this clone. The rearrangement uses TRBV19 and TRBJ1-4; the D is unclear. V lost 3 bases and J 4 bases, leaving 12 bases between the germline ends. Germline V lookup: CDR1 LNHDA, CDR2 SQIVND (reference sequence). The CDR3 consists of 15 residues. The CDR3 spells CASSIGVSYNEKLFF. The CDR3 DNA sequence: TGTGCCAGTAGTATCGGGGTCAGCTATAATGAAAAACTGTTTTTT.

V and J are TRBV4-1 and TRBJ2-2, with TRBD2 matching over 10 bases. The CDR3 has 19 residues. The V segment lost 0 bases and the J segment 4 bases; nucleotides outside the gene matches: 11. Germline CDR1 MGHRA, CDR2 YSYEKL. In DNA, the CDR3 is TGCGCCAGCAGCCAAGATTTGCTAGCGGGAGCGACTAGCACCGGGGAGCTGTTTTTT. It is translated as CASSQDLLAGATSTGELFF.

The chain employs TRBV6-5 and TRBJ2-7; 11 bases are a match to TRBD2. The CDR3 spans 15 residues. Germline-derived CDR1 and CDR2 are MNHEY and SVGAGI. With 6 bases clipped from V and 3 bases from J, the junction kept 7 bases outside the gene matches. This CDR3 reads CASSLGTSGNYEQYF. The CDR3 DNA is TGTGCCAGCAGCCTAGGGACTAGCGGTAACTACGAGCAGTACTTC.

The rearrangement uses TRBV27 and TRBJ2-7, with TRBD1 matching over 10 bases. V shed 2 bases and J 4 bases; nucleotides not matched to a gene: 5. The CDR3 has 15 amino acids. Looked up from germline, CDR1 is MNHEY and CDR2 is SMNVEV (reference sequence). CDR3 DNA sequence: TGTGCCAGCAGTTTAAAGGGACAGGGGAAATACGAGCAGTACTTC. Amino acids: CASSLKGQGKYEQYF.

The J gene is TRBJ1-2, the V gene TRBV6-1, with 7 bases matching TRBD1. Germline V gives CDR1 MNHNS, CDR2 SASEGT. This CDR3 is 14 amino acids long. With V trimmed by 2 bases and J by 5 bases, 5 bases remained unmatched. The CDR3 bases are TGTGCCAGCAGTGAATCACAGGGGATTTATGGCTACACCTTC. It specifies CASSESQGIYGYTF.

This sequence joins TRBV6-2 or TRBV6-3 and TRBJ2-2; tentative D call: TRBD1 (6 bases). Germline V gene data show CDR1 as MNHEY and CDR2 as SVGEGT. V was clipped by 2 bases and J by 1 base, with 11 bases between them. This CDR3 contains 16 residues. CDR3 coding DNA: TGTGCCAGCAGTTACGTCGCAGGGGTGAACACCGGGGAGCTGTTTTTT. Its translation is CASSYVAGVNTGELFF.

The J gene is TRBJ2-7, the V gene TRBV2, with TRBD1 identical over 9 bases. Trimming cost V 5 bases and J 4 bases; bases outside gene matches: 9. CDR3 length: 15 amino acids. CDR1 is SNHLY, CDR2 FYNNEI, per germline. CDR3 in amino acids: CASSRGQGKGYEQYF. CDR3 DNA sequence: TGTGCCAGCAGTCGCGGACAGGGGAAAGGGTACGAGCAGTACTTC.

The chain links TRBV7-8 to TRBJ2-4; tentative D call: TRBD2 (5 bases). The V and J ends lost 2 bases and 2 bases respectively, with 13 bases between them. The CDR3 length is 16 residues. Germline lookup yields CDR1 SGHVS and CDR2 FQNEAQ. In DNA form, the CDR3 reads TGTGCCAGCAGCTTAATCTTGGCGGGCACCAAAAACATTCAGTACTTC. This sequence encodes CASSLILAGTKNIQYF.

V is TRBV18 and J is TRBJ2-2, with 9 positions matching TRBD2. The CDR3 is made up of 18 amino acids. V lost 4 bases, J lost 1 base, and 10 bases stayed unmatched. Germline CDR1 is KGHSH and CDR2 is LQKENI. The CDR3 sequence is CASSRNSPAGGNTGELFF. The CDR3, as DNA: TGTGCCAGCTCACGCAACTCCCCAGCGGGAGGGAACACCGGGGAGCTGTTTTTT.

Written as DNA, the CDR3 is TGTGCCAGCAGTTACTTCCGGACTAGCGGGAGTTGGAACACCGGGGAGCTGTTTTTT. Amino acid sequence: CASSYFRTSGSWNTGELFF. The chain has TRBV6-2 or TRBV6-3 and TRBJ2-2; 13 bases are shared with TRBD2. With V trimmed by 1 base and J by 1 base, 6 bases remained unmatched. This CDR3 is 19 amino acids long. Germline CDR1 is MNHEY and CDR2 is SVGEGT.

This chain uses TRBV29-1 with TRBJ2-7, with TRBD1 matching 10 bases. J gave up 5 bases and V 4 bases, and 5 bases lay outside the gene matches. Germline V gives CDR1 SQVTM, CDR2 ANQGSEA. The CDR3 length is 13 residues. CDR3 sequence reads: CSVGGTGVNEQYF. CDR3 nucleotide sequence: TGCAGCGTTGGTGGGACAGGGGTGAACGAGCAGTACTTC.

The chain combines TRBV2 with TRBJ1-6; 7 bases are a match to TRBD1. This CDR3 has 17 amino acids. Trimming removed 7 bases from V and 8 bases from J; junction bases left unmatched: 17. Germline loops: CDR1 SNHLY, CDR2 FYNNEI. CDR3 region: CASISMNRQGPYSPLHF. Written as DNA, the CDR3 is TGTGCCAGCATAAGCATGAACCGACAGGGCCCTTATTCACCCCTCCACTTT.